This T cell receptor beta chain was identified in a study of blood T cell repertoires in COVID-19. Overall study context: Italy, Spain and the United States were the sources of the convalescent and acute COVID-19 samples.

With 4 bases clipped from V and 2 bases from J, the junction kept 9 bases outside the gene matches. From germline, CDR1 is SGHRS and CDR2 YFSETQ. CDR3 length: 17 amino acids. Original analysis: Reference gene primer amplification in the assay estimated nucleated cell counts. Libraries were prepared by immunoSEQ multiplex PCR; TCRdb keeps only in-frame clonotypes and omits some of them. The V and J calls and clone size are taken from that table; D and trimming were inferred from the DNA. The data show fewer than 150,000 clones, approximately 90% seen once. This clonotype was sampled from a woman aged 40 to 50 with acute or convalescent COVID-19. The J gene is TRBJ1-2, the V gene TRBV5-1; 12 positions match TRBD1. The specimen sequenced was peripheral blood. CDR3 protein: CASSPSGTGGANYGYTF. The DNA of the CDR3 is TGCGCCAGCAGCCCCTCCGGGACAGGGGGCGCGAACTATGGCTACACCTTC.